This T cell receptor (beta chain) was recorded in a study of blood T cell repertoires in COVID-19. About the research overall: Material from acute and convalescent COVID-19 was sourced from the United States, Italy and Spain. Sample material is recorded as cDNA or gDNA derived from T cells, B-cell-depleted T cells, or PBMCs.

Methods used by the authors: Reference gene primer amplification in the assay estimated nucleated cell counts. TCRdb's copy holds only in-frame clones and misses some; the assay was immunoSEQ multiplex PCR. V, J and clone size were drawn from that table, and D and trimming were deduced from the DNA. The table has 60,000 to 85,000 clones, 60% to 80% seen once. In this sample, this clone turned up once. The V and J ends lost 6 bases and 6 bases respectively, with 7 bases between them. Germline V gene lookup returns CDR1 MNHEY and CDR2 SVGAGI. The CDR3 extends over 11 amino acids. This TCR was sampled from a human donor in a cohort sampled during active COVID-19. The sequenced sample consisted of peripheral blood. This sequence joins TRBV6-5 and TRBJ2-3; D remains ambiguous. The CDR3 DNA reads as TGTGCCAGCAGAACTTGGGATACGCAGTATTTT. It specifies CASRTWDTQYF.